The rows below give T cell receptor beta chains drawn from one sample of a study of response to subunit inactivated influenza vaccine. TCRdb re-analysed the RT-PCR reads in MiXCR, keeping a single row per CDR3 protein. The data hold approximately 700,000 distinct CDR3 sequences, with around 14% observed a single time. Specimen: PBMCs from blood, collected 14 to 15 days before vaccination. Source of these receptors: a man aged 50-59 years who received an inactivated influenza vaccine. The CDR3 runs from the conserved cysteine through the conserved F or W. A D gene is named only where the DNA matches it firmly. Size values are once, few and many counts, or a class for expanded clones, and some rows have none.

d_call	v_call	clone_size	j_call	cdr3_nt	cdr3_aa
NA	TRBV6-2/TRBV6-3	NA	TRBJ2-3	TGTGCCAGCAGTTACGGGGCGGCCTCTAGCACAGATACGCAGTATTTT	CASSYGAASSTDTQYF
NA	TRBV6-5	few	TRBJ2-7	TGTGCCAGCAGTTACTCGGGGGGGGTGACAGGGCGCGAGCAGTACTTC	CASSYSGGVTGREQYF
NA	TRBV6-2/TRBV6-3	NA	TRBJ1-1	TGTGCCAGCAGTTACACAGGCCGACTCCCGAACACTGAAGCTTTCTTT	CASSYTGRLPNTEAFF
NA	TRBV7-3	few	TRBJ2-3	TGTGCCAGCAGCCATCAGGGTTACCTCGGCACAGATACGCAGTATTTT	CASSHQGYLGTDTQYF
NA	TRBV15	NA	TRBJ2-1	TGTGCCACCAGCATCACAGGGAAAGAGCAGTTCTTC	CATSITGKEQFF
TRBD1	TRBV7-8	NA	TRBJ2-7	TGTGCCAGCAGCCCACGTCCTGGGACAGTCTCAACCTACGAGCAGTACTTC	CASSPRPGTVSTYEQYF
TRBD1	TRBV2	NA	TRBJ1-2	TGTGCCAGCAGTGAAGAATTGTTTTTCTCTGGACAGGGGGACGGCTACACCTTC	CASSEELFFSGQGDGYTF
TRBD1	TRBV9	few	TRBJ1-1	TGTGCCAGCAGCCCAACAGGGGGCAATGCTGAAGCTTTCTTT	CASSPTGGNAEAFF
NA	TRBV7-9	NA	TRBJ2-5	TGTGCCAGCAGCTTAGATGTGGTAGAGACCCAGCACTTC	CASSLDVVETQHF
TRBD1	TRBV12-3/TRBV12-4	many	TRBJ2-3	TGTGCCAGCAGCCGCTGGGGGACAGGGGACGATACGCAGTATTTT	CASSRWGTGDDTQYF
NA	TRBV28	NA	TRBJ2-7	TGTGCCAGCAGTCCCCTATTGCGGGATGCCTACGAGCAGTACTTC	CASSPLLRDAYEQYF
NA	TRBV5-1	NA	TRBJ2-7	TGCGCCAGCAGTTCCCGCGTGAGAGTCTACGAGCAGTACTTC	CASSSRVRVYEQYF
NA	TRBV20-1	few	TRBJ2-3	TGCAGTGCTAGGCCTAGCGTTAGCACAGATACGCAGTATTTT	CSARPSVSTDTQYF
NA	TRBV11-2	NA	TRBJ2-3	TGTGCCAGCAGCTCAGAACAGGACCTACACACAGATACGCAGTATTTT	CASSSEQDLHTDTQYF
NA	TRBV27	NA	TRBJ2-7	TGTGCCAGCAGTTTATCGGCCAGCCGGCTATACGAGCAGTACTTC	CASSLSASRLYEQYF
TRBD2	TRBV20-1	few	TRBJ2-1	TGCAGTGCTAGTTTAGCGGGAGGGAACAACAATGAGCAGTTCTTC	CSASLAGGNNNEQFF
TRBD2	TRBV20-1	many	TRBJ2-2	TGCAGTGCGCCGGGACTAGCGGGGGGGCGGTCCGGGGAGCTGTTTTTT	CSAPGLAGGRSGELFF
NA	TRBV6-5	few	TRBJ1-1	TGTGCCAGCAGTTACGGGGAGGGCCCGAACACTGAAGCTTTCTTT	CASSYGEGPNTEAFF
NA	TRBV5-1	NA	TRBJ1-1	TGCGCCAGCAGCTTGGATTGGTTGAACACTGAAGCTTTCTTT	CASSLDWLNTEAFF
NA	TRBV7-9	NA	TRBJ2-1	TGTGCCAGCAGCTCAAACAGGGGAGTAAGCGGGGCCGCCTACAATGAGCAGTTCTTC	CASSSNRGVSGAAYNEQFF
NA	TRBV12-3/TRBV12-4	few	TRBJ2-3	TGTGCCAGCAGTAATGGGGGCTACACAGATACGCAGTATTTT	CASSNGGYTDTQYF
TRBD1	TRBV20-1	few	TRBJ2-5	TGCAGTGCTAGCGGGACAGCCCAAGAGACCCAGTACTTC	CSASGTAQETQYF
NA	TRBV7-6	few	TRBJ2-5	TGTGCCAGCAGCCCCCGGGATAGGTCGGAGGAGACCCAGTACTTC	CASSPRDRSEETQYF
NA	TRBV20-1	NA	TRBJ2-3	TGCAGTGCTAGTGACTCGTGGGCAGATACGCAGTATTTT	CSASDSWADTQYF
NA	TRBV5-1	once	TRBJ2-5	TGCGCCAGCAGTTCTAACTACAGAGGAGAGACCCAGTACTTC	CASSSNYRGETQYF